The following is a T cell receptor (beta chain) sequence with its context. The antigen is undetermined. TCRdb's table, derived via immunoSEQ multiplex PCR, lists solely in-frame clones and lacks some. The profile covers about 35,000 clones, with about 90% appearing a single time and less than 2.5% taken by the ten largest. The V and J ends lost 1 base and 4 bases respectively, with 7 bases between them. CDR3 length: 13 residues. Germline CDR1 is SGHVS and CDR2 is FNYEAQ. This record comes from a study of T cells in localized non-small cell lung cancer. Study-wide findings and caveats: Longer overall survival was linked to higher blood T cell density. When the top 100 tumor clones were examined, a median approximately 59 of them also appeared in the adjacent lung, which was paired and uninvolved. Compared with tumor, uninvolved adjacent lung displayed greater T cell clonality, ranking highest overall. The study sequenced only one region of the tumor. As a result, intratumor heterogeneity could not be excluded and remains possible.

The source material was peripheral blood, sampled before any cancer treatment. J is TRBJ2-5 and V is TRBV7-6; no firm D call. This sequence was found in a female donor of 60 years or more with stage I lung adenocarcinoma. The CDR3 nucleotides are TGTGCCAGCAGCTTAGGGCAGCCAGAGACCCAGTACTTC. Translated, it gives CASSLGQPETQYF.